This TCR beta chain was sequenced in a study of T-cell memory formation after mild COVID-19. Study-wide background: Largely, TCR clusters stayed within a single donor.

One entry per CDR3 protein, called by TCRdb with MiXCR from the 5' RACE reads. The table shows 190,000 or so distinct CDR3 sequences, with 20% to 25% occurring only once. The sequence came from an adult woman who had mild COVID-19 (a few samples of this study predate the infection). Cell type and time point are not known. The source material was PBMCs or a T cell subset sorted from them (not recorded which).

The CDR3 reads CASSPKVRGQPQHF. The CDR3 nucleotides read TGTGCCAGCAGTCCAAAGGTCCGCGGTCAGCCCCAGCATTTT. This chain connects TRBV6-5 to TRBJ1-5; D unresolved. The CDR3 contains 14 residues. Per the germline V gene, CDR1 is MNHEY and CDR2 is SVGAGI. Trimming left V 5 bases short and J 6 bases short, with 14 bases between.